Each of the 16 T cell receptor beta chains below was sequenced from the same sample in a study of vaccination effects on CD4 cells after COVID-19. Antigen-specific CD4+ T cells were expanded with viral peptide pools in the ViraFEST assay before sequencing. Subsequent to 10 days of culture, CD4+ T cells were isolated. Participants completed two doses of the BNT162b2 or mRNA-1273 vaccine. For these TCRs, the target antigens are not known. Only in-frame clones appear in the TCRdb table, and some are missing; sequencing was by immunoSEQ multiplex PCR. The sample lists fewer than 35,000 clones; 75% to 90% were seen once. The specimen was CD4+ T cells from PBMCs cultured with SARS-CoV-2 spike peptides, collected after COVID-19 vaccination. The receptors stem from a human donor who received a COVID-19 vaccine. Some clones in this sample may be carry-over from other donors' samples.

This clone has a handful of counts. This CDR3 is CASSLNSYSNQPQHF. The CDR3, as DNA: TGTGCCAGCAGCTTAAATTCCTATAGCAATCAGCCCCAGCATTTT. The genes are TRBV5-6 and TRBJ1-5, with D unresolved. CDR3 length: 15 amino acids. The ends were cut back, 2 bases at V and 0 bases at J, with 9 bases in the middle. Germline values: CDR1 SGHDT, CDR2 YYEEEE.

This chain joins TRBV5-1 and TRBJ1-2, with D maybe TRBD1 (5 bases). Trimming cost V 1 base and J 3 bases, with 13 bases left between them. CDR3 length equals 15 residues. Germline values: CDR1 SGHRS, CDR2 YFSETQ. The CDR3 loop reads CASSLNGAEYYGYTF. Written as DNA, the CDR3 is TGCGCCAGCAGCTTGAACGGGGCGGAGTACTATGGCTACACCTTC.

This chain links TRBV7-2 with TRBJ1-1; 8 bases agree with TRBD1. CDR3 length: 18 amino acids. Trimming at V came to 4 bases and at J to 0 bases, leaving 13 bases not matched to a gene. Germline CDR1 SGHTA, CDR2 FQGNSA. This CDR3 reads CASSSGRQGLVVNTEAFF. For the CDR3, the DNA is TGTGCCAGCAGCTCGGGTCGACAGGGGCTTGTCGTGAACACTGAAGCTTTCTTT. Variable domain in full (rest from reference TRBV7-2 and TRBJ1-1): GAGVSQSPSNKVTEKGKDVELRCDPISGHTALYWYRQSLGQGLEFLIYFQGNSAPDKSGLPSDRFSAERTGGSVSTLTIQRTQQEDSAVYLCASSSGRQGLVVNTEAFFGQGTRLTVV.

This chain links TRBV21-1 with TRBJ2-5; TRBD1, the D gene given by the table, was not confirmed from the DNA. TRBV21-1 is reported as a pseudogene. CDR3 length equals 16 residues. The CDR3 coding sequence is TGTGCCAGCAGCACCCAGAAGACAGGGAGGTTGGAGACCCAGTACTTC. Its translation is CASSTQKTGRLETQYF.

V and J are TRBV28 and TRBJ2-7; D tentatively fits TRBD1 or TRBD2 (7 bases each). The CDR3 runs to 15 residues. Germline V gene lookup returns CDR1 MDHEN and CDR2 SYDVKM. Trimming removed 6 bases from V and 5 bases from J, with 20 bases in between. Here the CDR3 reads CASSRGDSRWNEQYV. For the CDR3, the DNA is TGTGCCAGCAGCCGGGGGGACAGCCGCTGGAACGAGCAGTACGTC.

This sequence joins TRBV3-1 (or the pseudogene TRBV3-2) and TRBJ1-3, with D perhaps matching TRBD1 (5 bases). CDR1 LGHDT and CDR2 YNNKEL come from the germline V gene (reference sequence). Trimming left V 4 bases short and J 4 bases short, with 20 bases between. CDR3 length: 17 amino acids. This chain's CDR3 is CASSPSGGNWRGNTIYF. As DNA, the CDR3 is TGTGCCAGCAGCCCCTCCGGGGGGAATTGGAGAGGAAACACCATATATTTT.

The chain combines TRBV7-2 with TRBJ2-1; D gene ambiguous. This CDR3 has 14 amino acids. The germline V gene encodes CDR1 SGHTA and CDR2 FQGNSA. V was trimmed by 4 bases and J by 4 bases, leaving 11 bases between them. CDR3 loop: CASSYGRAYNEQFF. Here the CDR3 DNA reads TGTGCCAGCAGCTACGGACGGGCGTACAATGAGCAGTTCTTC. The whole variable domain, remainder taken from reference TRBV7-2 and TRBJ2-1, is GAGVSQSPSNKVTEKGKDVELRCDPISGHTALYWYRQSLGQGLEFLIYFQGNSAPDKSGLPSDRFSAERTGGSVSTLTIQRTQQEDSAVYLCASSYGRAYNEQFFGPGTRLTVL.

The chain uses TRBV27 and TRBJ2-1, with TRBD2 matching over 8 bases. V lost 4 bases, J lost 4 bases, and 6 bases stayed unmatched. CDR1 and CDR2 from the germline V gene are MNHEY and SMNVEV (reference sequence). The CDR3 covers 15 residues. The CDR3 here is CASSSHTSGYNEQFF. The CDR3 bases are TGTGCCAGCAGTTCCCACACTAGCGGTTACAATGAGCAGTTCTTC.

This clone was seen more than once but under ten times. The chain carries TRBV24-1 and TRBJ1-2; 8 bases fit TRBD1. Germline values: CDR1 KGHDR, CDR2 SFDVKD. V lost 3 bases to trimming and J lost 4 bases; unmatched junction nucleotides: 9. This CDR3 is 16 amino acids long. DNA for the CDR3: TGTGCCACCAGTGATCCAAGAACGGGACAGGTCTATGGCTACACCTTC. It codes for CATSDPRTGQVYGYTF.

The DNA of the CDR3 is TGCGCCAGCAGCCAGGGAGGGCAAGAGACCCAGTACTTC. Translating gives CASSQGGQETQYF. V is TRBV5-1 and J is TRBJ2-5; TRBD2 matches 7 bases. Per germline, CDR1 SGHRS and CDR2 YFSETQ. The V gene end was trimmed by 4 bases and the J gene end by 2 bases; junction bases not matched to a gene: 2. The CDR3 length is 13 residues.

The V call is TRBV3-1 (or the pseudogene TRBV3-2), the J call TRBJ1-2; 10 nucleotides align to TRBD1. The CDR3 covers 15 residues. Trimming cost V 4 bases and J 4 bases; bases outside gene matches: 6. CDR1 and CDR2 (germline): LGHDT, YNNKEL (reference sequence). Here the CDR3 reads CASSRGTGDVYGYTF. DNA of the CDR3: TGTGCCAGCAGCCGAGGGACAGGGGATGTCTATGGCTACACCTTC.

The chain links TRBV3-1 (or the pseudogene TRBV3-2) to TRBJ1-2, with D unclear. The germline CDR1 and CDR2 sequences are LGHDT and YNNKEL (reference sequence). This CDR3 contains 13 residues. V dropped 1 base and J dropped 8 bases, with 11 bases sitting between them. Here the CDR3 reads CASSQVSPQGYTF. CDR3 nucleotides: TGTGCCAGCAGCCAAGTGTCACCCCAAGGCTACACCTTC.

This clone was seen once. This chain joins TRBV30 and TRBJ2-1; TRBD2 matches 11 bases. Germline loops: CDR1 GTSNPN, CDR2 SVGIG (reference sequence). Losses at the gene ends were 8 bases for V and 7 bases for J; bases not matched to a gene: 7. This CDR3 has 13 amino acids. The CDR3 sequence: CAGSGGGKNEQFF. CDR3 bases: TGTGCCGGTAGCGGGGGGGGTAAGAATGAGCAGTTCTTC. The variable domain in full, with the rest retrieved from reference TRBV30 and TRBJ2-1, is SQTIHQWPATLVQPVGSPLSLECTVEGTSNPNLYWYRQAAGRGLQLLFYSVGIGQISSEVPQNLSASRPQDRQFILSSKKLLLSDSGFYLCAGSGGGKNEQFFGPGTRLTVL.

This rearrangement joins TRBV6-5 to TRBJ1-2, with D perhaps TRBD1 (5 bases). The CDR3 is made up of 13 amino acids. V lost 2 bases, J lost 4 bases, and 8 bases lay in between. Germline loops: CDR1 MNHEY, CDR2 SVGAGI. The DNA for the CDR3 is TGTGCCAGCAGTTACACCGGGGGCTATGGCTACACCTTC. This gives the protein CASSYTGGYGYTF.

The sample holds one count of this clone. The chain recombines TRBV5-8 with TRBJ2-6; 12 nucleotides align to TRBD2. The CDR3 length is 18 residues. Germline V lookup: CDR1 SGHTS, CDR2 YDEGEE. Trimming cost V 0 bases and J 2 bases; bases outside gene matches: 3. DNA for the CDR3: TGTGCCAGCAGCTTGGAACTAGCGGGGGGACCTGGGGCCAACGTCCTGACTTTC. It encodes CASSLELAGGPGANVLTF.

V and J are TRBV5-1 and TRBJ2-2; D gene ambiguous. V was trimmed by 4 bases and J by 0 bases, leaving 10 bases between them. CDR1 is SGHRS and CDR2 is YFSETQ in the germline V gene. This CDR3 spans 15 amino acids. In DNA, the CDR3 is TGCGCCAGCAGCGTGGACCGACCGAACACCGGGGAGCTGTTTTTT. Amino acid sequence: CASSVDRPNTGELFF.